The rows below give T cell receptor beta chains drawn from one sample of a study of blood T cell repertoires in COVID-19. Libraries were prepared by immunoSEQ multiplex PCR; TCRdb keeps only in-frame clonotypes and omits some of them. The sample has around 50,000 clones, around 86% seen once. Sequencing was done on a sample of peripheral blood. These receptors were collected from a man aged 50 to 59 with active COVID-19. The CDR3 runs from the conserved cysteine through the conserved F or W. A D gene is named only where the DNA matches it firmly. Not every row has a clone size; where given, it reads once, few, many or a size class.

v_gene: TRBV9
abundance: once
d_gene: NA
len: 11
j_gene: TRBJ2-1
CDR3nt: TGTGCCAGCAGCGCCTATGATGAGCAGTTCTTC
CDR3aa: CASSAYDEQFF

v_gene: TRBV5-1
abundance: NA
d_gene: NA
len: 15
j_gene: TRBJ1-4
CDR3nt: TGCGCCAGCAGCCTCGCCGGGGATGGTAATGAAAAACTGTTTTTT
CDR3aa: CASSLAGDGNEKLFF

v_gene: TRBV2
abundance: NA
d_gene: TRBD1
len: 14
j_gene: TRBJ1-4
CDR3nt: TGTGCCAGCAGCGGGGGGGACAGTAATGAAAAACTGTTTTTT
CDR3aa: CASSGGDSNEKLFF

v_gene: TRBV27
abundance: NA
d_gene: NA
len: 14
j_gene: TRBJ2-1
CDR3nt: TGTGCCAGCAGTCCTCCGGGAGACAACAATGAGCAGTTCTTC
CDR3aa: CASSPPGDNNEQFF

v_gene: TRBV5-5
abundance: NA
d_gene: TRBD1
len: 17
j_gene: TRBJ1-1
CDR3nt: TGTGCCAGCAGCCGGTACCCAGGGGGCGCCTATAACACTGAAGCTTTCTTT
CDR3aa: CASSRYPGGAYNTEAFF

v_gene: TRBV28
abundance: NA
d_gene: NA
len: 16
j_gene: TRBJ1-2
CDR3nt: TGTGCCAGCAGTTTGTTCAGGGGTTCCCTCGGCTATGGCTACACCTTC
CDR3aa: CASSLFRGSLGYGYTF

v_gene: TRBV4-3
abundance: few
d_gene: NA
len: 17
j_gene: TRBJ2-5
CDR3nt: TGCGCCAGCAGCCAAGATATAACCAGCGGACTGAAAGAGACCCAGTACTTC
CDR3aa: CASSQDITSGLKETQYF

v_gene: TRBV24-1
abundance: once
d_gene: TRBD1
len: 17
j_gene: TRBJ2-1
CDR3nt: TGTGCCACCAGTGCCGGGGACAGCGCAATCTCCTACAATGAGCAGTTCTTC
CDR3aa: CATSAGDSAISYNEQFF

v_gene: TRBV24-1
abundance: once
d_gene: TRBD1
len: 15
j_gene: TRBJ2-5
CDR3nt: TGTGCCACCAGTGGCGGACAGGGGGCTTTAGAGACCCAGTACTTC
CDR3aa: CATSGGQGALETQYF

v_gene: TRBV18
abundance: NA
d_gene: NA
len: 15
j_gene: TRBJ2-6
CDR3nt: TGTGCCAGCTCAAACAGGGTGTCTGGGGCCAACGTCCTGACTTTC
CDR3aa: CASSNRVSGANVLTF

v_gene: TRBV28
abundance: NA
d_gene: TRBD1
len: 17
j_gene: TRBJ1-1
CDR3nt: TGTGCCAGCAGTCGACAGGGGGCGCGAAAACTTCACACTGAAGCTTTCTTT
CDR3aa: CASSRQGARKLHTEAFF

v_gene: TRBV19
abundance: once
d_gene: TRBD1
len: 16
j_gene: TRBJ1-1
CDR3nt: TGTGCCAGTAGTACCTTACAGGGGGCTATGAACACTGAAGCTTTCTTT
CDR3aa: CASSTLQGAMNTEAFF

v_gene: TRBV6-2/TRBV6-3
abundance: NA
d_gene: NA
len: 16
j_gene: TRBJ1-1
CDR3nt: TGTGCCAGCAGTTACCCCCTACTAAGGAGAGGCACTGAAGCTTTCTTT
CDR3aa: CASSYPLLRRGTEAFF

v_gene: TRBV6-5
abundance: once
d_gene: TRBD1
len: 15
j_gene: TRBJ1-2
CDR3nt: TGTGCCAGCAGTTACCGTCCCGGGACAGGGAATGGCTACACCTTC
CDR3aa: CASSYRPGTGNGYTF

v_gene: TRBV24-1
abundance: NA
d_gene: NA
len: 16
j_gene: TRBJ2-5
CDR3nt: TGTGCCACCAGTGATTTGCCCCCAGGGAAGGGAGAGACCCAGTACTTC
CDR3aa: CATSDLPPGKGETQYF

v_gene: TRBV30
abundance: NA
d_gene: TRBD2
len: 15
j_gene: TRBJ2-7
CDR3nt: TGTGCCTGGAGTGGGGCCCTAGCGGGAGCACGGGAGCAGTACTTC
CDR3aa: CAWSGALAGAREQYF

v_gene: TRBV20-1
abundance: once
d_gene: NA
len: 11
j_gene: TRBJ1-1
CDR3nt: TGCAGTGCTAATGGGGGGACTGAAGCTTTCTTT
CDR3aa: CSANGGTEAFF

v_gene: TRBV27
abundance: NA
d_gene: NA
len: 14
j_gene: TRBJ2-1
CDR3nt: TGTGCCAGCAAAGATCTAACCTCCTACAATGAGCAGTTCTTC
CDR3aa: CASKDLTSYNEQFF

v_gene: TRBV2
abundance: NA
d_gene: NA
len: 15
j_gene: TRBJ1-5
CDR3nt: TGTGCCAGCCGGCAGGACGCAGGGCGAGTTGAGCCCCAGCATTTT
CDR3aa: CASRQDAGRVEPQHF

v_gene: TRBV6-6
abundance: few
d_gene: NA
len: 15
j_gene: TRBJ2-7
CDR3nt: TGTGCCAGCAGTGCCATTCAGGGTGGCCCCTCCGAGCAGTACTTC
CDR3aa: CASSAIQGGPSEQYF

v_gene: TRBV4-1
abundance: few
d_gene: NA
len: 14
j_gene: TRBJ2-7
CDR3nt: TGCGCCAGCAGCCAAGTCGGGCAGGGCTACGAGCAGTACTTC
CDR3aa: CASSQVGQGYEQYF

v_gene: TRBV5-1
abundance: few
d_gene: NA
len: 13
j_gene: TRBJ1-1
CDR3nt: TGCGCCAGCAGCTTGGTCACAAACACTGAAGCTTTCTTT
CDR3aa: CASSLVTNTEAFF

v_gene: TRBV18
abundance: NA
d_gene: NA
len: 13
j_gene: TRBJ2-5
CDR3nt: TGTGCCAGCTCCCTTACTCCTCAAGAGACCCAGTACTTC
CDR3aa: CASSLTPQETQYF

v_gene: TRBV5-1
abundance: once
d_gene: NA
len: 12
j_gene: TRBJ2-7
CDR3nt: TGCGCCAGCAGCTTGGGTACCTACGAGCAGTACTTC
CDR3aa: CASSLGTYEQYF

v_gene: TRBV5-6
abundance: NA
d_gene: TRBD1
len: 17
j_gene: TRBJ2-2
CDR3nt: TGTGCCAGCAGCTTGGAACTTAGGGGGCTGAGCACCGGGGAGCTGTTTTTT
CDR3aa: CASSLELRGLSTGELFF

v_gene: TRBV4-2
abundance: NA
d_gene: TRBD2
len: 15
j_gene: TRBJ2-7
CDR3nt: TGTGCCAGCAGCCAAGAGGGGACTAGCGGATTAAAGCAGTACTTC
CDR3aa: CASSQEGTSGLKQYF

v_gene: TRBV9
abundance: NA
d_gene: NA
len: 12
j_gene: TRBJ1-2
CDR3nt: TGTGCCAGCAGCGTAGCAAGTGCGGACTACACCTTC
CDR3aa: CASSVASADYTF

v_gene: TRBV27
abundance: NA
d_gene: NA
len: 15
j_gene: TRBJ2-2
CDR3nt: TGTGCCAGCAGTTGGGACTCCACGAACACCGGGGAGCTGTTTTTT
CDR3aa: CASSWDSTNTGELFF

v_gene: TRBV6-5
abundance: NA
d_gene: TRBD1
len: 14
j_gene: TRBJ1-1
CDR3nt: TGTGCCAGCAGTCAGACAGGGGGGAACACTGAAGCTTTCTTT
CDR3aa: CASSQTGGNTEAFF

v_gene: TRBV9
abundance: NA
d_gene: TRBD1
len: 14
j_gene: TRBJ2-1
CDR3nt: TGTGCCAGCAGCCTGCCCACAGGGGGAGATGAGCAGTTCTTC
CDR3aa: CASSLPTGGDEQFF

v_gene: TRBV9
abundance: NA
d_gene: NA
len: 14
j_gene: TRBJ2-5
CDR3nt: TGTGCCAGCAGCGTAGCTAGCAGGCCAGAGACCCAGTACTTC
CDR3aa: CASSVASRPETQYF

v_gene: TRBV3-1/TRBV3-2
abundance: NA
d_gene: NA
len: 14
j_gene: TRBJ1-4
CDR3nt: TGTGCCAGCAGCCGAGCCGGACAGCTAGAAAAACTGTTTTTT
CDR3aa: CASSRAGQLEKLFF

v_gene: TRBV7-9
abundance: NA
d_gene: TRBD1
len: 16
j_gene: TRBJ1-5
CDR3nt: TGTGCCAGCAGCTTGGCCGGGACAGGGGGCGGTCAGCCCCAGCATTTT
CDR3aa: CASSLAGTGGGQPQHF

v_gene: TRBV30
abundance: NA
d_gene: NA
len: 17
j_gene: TRBJ2-7
CDR3nt: TGTGCCTGGAGTGTACCCGACCACTCGGACATGATCTACGAGCAGTACTTC
CDR3aa: CAWSVPDHSDMIYEQYF

v_gene: TRBV6-2/TRBV6-3
abundance: medium-sized
d_gene: TRBD1
len: 15
j_gene: TRBJ1-2
CDR3nt: TGTGCCAGCAGTTACCAGGGGGCGGCTTGGTATGGCTACACCTTC
CDR3aa: CASSYQGAAWYGYTF

v_gene: TRBV5-1
abundance: NA
d_gene: NA
len: 14
j_gene: TRBJ2-5
CDR3nt: TGCGCCAGCAGCTTAGTTGGGGGGCAAGAGACCCAGTACTTC
CDR3aa: CASSLVGGQETQYF

v_gene: TRBV5-4
abundance: NA
d_gene: NA
len: 14
j_gene: TRBJ2-2
CDR3nt: TGTGCCAGCAGCTTGGAACTGGAAACGGGAGAGCTGTTTTTT
CDR3aa: CASSLELETGELFF

v_gene: TRBV19
abundance: NA
d_gene: TRBD1
len: 15
j_gene: TRBJ2-5
CDR3nt: TGTGCCAGTAGTATAATAGGACAGGGGCAAGAGACCCAGTACTTC
CDR3aa: CASSIIGQGQETQYF

v_gene: TRBV12-3/TRBV12-4
abundance: NA
d_gene: NA
len: 12
j_gene: TRBJ1-2
CDR3nt: TGTGCCAGCAGTTTAATGGAGGGCGGCTACACCTTC
CDR3aa: CASSLMEGGYTF

v_gene: TRBV5-1
abundance: NA
d_gene: TRBD1
len: 14
j_gene: TRBJ2-5
CDR3nt: TGCGCCAGCAGCATAGGGACAGGGTTGGAGACCCAGTACTTC
CDR3aa: CASSIGTGLETQYF

v_gene: TRBV10-3
abundance: few
d_gene: TRBD1
len: 13
j_gene: TRBJ1-2
CDR3nt: TGTGCCATCACAGGACAGGTAGTAGGCGGCTACACCTTC
CDR3aa: CAITGQVVGGYTF

v_gene: TRBV9
abundance: NA
d_gene: NA
len: 12
j_gene: TRBJ1-2
CDR3nt: TGTGCCAGCTGTCAAAACTGCTATGGCTACACCTTC
CDR3aa: CASCQNCYGYTF

v_gene: TRBV5-5
abundance: NA
d_gene: TRBD1
len: 15
j_gene: TRBJ2-7
CDR3nt: TGTGCCAGCAGCTCGGTAGGGACAGAGGCCTACGAGCAGTACTTC
CDR3aa: CASSSVGTEAYEQYF

v_gene: TRBV7-2
abundance: once
d_gene: TRBD2
len: 19
j_gene: TRBJ2-1
CDR3nt: TGTGCCAGCTCCCTAATTCCCCAGAGGCTAGCGGGACCCTACAATGAGCAGTTCTTC
CDR3aa: CASSLIPQRLAGPYNEQFF

v_gene: TRBV28
abundance: NA
d_gene: NA
len: 13
j_gene: TRBJ2-7
CDR3nt: TGTGCCAGCAGTTTATATACCCCCGGGGAAGAGTACTTC
CDR3aa: CASSLYTPGEEYF

v_gene: TRBV4-2
abundance: once
d_gene: NA
len: 16
j_gene: TRBJ2-2
CDR3nt: TGTGCCAGCAGCCAAGGTACAAATACGAACACCGGGGAGCTGTTTTTT
CDR3aa: CASSQGTNTNTGELFF

v_gene: TRBV24-1
abundance: NA
d_gene: NA
len: 15
j_gene: TRBJ2-3
CDR3nt: TGTGCCACCAGTGATAACCAGCGGCGCACAGATACGCAGTATTTT
CDR3aa: CATSDNQRRTDTQYF

v_gene: TRBV7-3
abundance: NA
d_gene: NA
len: 13
j_gene: TRBJ1-2
CDR3nt: TGTGCCAGCAGCTTTGGTGGGCTCTATGGCTACACCTTC
CDR3aa: CASSFGGLYGYTF

v_gene: TRBV10-3
abundance: NA
d_gene: NA
len: 17
j_gene: TRBJ1-6
CDR3nt: TGTGCCATCAGTGAGTCGAGGAAGACAGGAAAGAATTCACCCCTCCACTTT
CDR3aa: CAISESRKTGKNSPLHF

v_gene: TRBV11-2
abundance: NA
d_gene: TRBD1
len: 13
j_gene: TRBJ2-4
CDR3nt: TGTGCCAGCAGCGTGGGACAGAAAAACATTCAGTACTTC
CDR3aa: CASSVGQKNIQYF

v_gene: TRBV7-9
abundance: NA
d_gene: NA
len: 17
j_gene: TRBJ2-2
CDR3nt: TGTGCCAGCAGCTCAGACCCTGGAGGGCAGAACACCGGGGAGCTGTTTTTT
CDR3aa: CASSSDPGGQNTGELFF

v_gene: TRBV5-1
abundance: NA
d_gene: NA
len: 12
j_gene: TRBJ2-1
CDR3nt: TGCGCCAGCAGCCCTTCCCGGAATGAGCAGTTCTTC
CDR3aa: CASSPSRNEQFF

v_gene: TRBV24-1
abundance: NA
d_gene: TRBD1
len: 16
j_gene: TRBJ1-2
CDR3nt: TGTGCCACCAGTGATCGGACAGGGGGCAAGCACTATGGCTACACCTTC
CDR3aa: CATSDRTGGKHYGYTF

v_gene: TRBV5-1
abundance: NA
d_gene: NA
len: 17
j_gene: TRBJ2-2
CDR3nt: TGCGCCAGCAGCTTGGAAGCCAGGGGTTCGGGCACCGGGGAGCTGTTTTTT
CDR3aa: CASSLEARGSGTGELFF

v_gene: TRBV5-4
abundance: NA
d_gene: TRBD2
len: 16
j_gene: TRBJ2-3
CDR3nt: TGTGCCAGCAGCTTGGGGGCGGGGGTTAGCACAGATACGCAGTATTTT
CDR3aa: CASSLGAGVSTDTQYF